One and the same sample provided the 18 T cell receptor beta chains below, sequenced in a study of T cell responses to AZD1222 COVID-19 vaccine. The protocol was immunoSEQ multiplex PCR, while the TCRdb copy is restricted to in-frame clones and leaves out a portion. The table shows fewer than 150,000 clones, with 92% occurring only once. Material: peripheral blood, obtained on day 0 of AZD1222 vaccination. The receptors here all came from an adult in good health.

The V call is TRBV28, the J call TRBJ1-5, with D perhaps matching TRBD1 (6 bases). Germline lookup yields CDR1 MDHEN and CDR2 SYDVKM. The CDR3 has 15 residues. The V gene lost 4 bases and the J gene lost 0 bases, with 10 bases spanning the gap. CDR3 DNA: TGTGCCAGCAGTTACAGGGACTATAGCAATCAGCCCCAGCATTTT. Amino acids: CASSYRDYSNQPQHF.

The genes are TRBV30 and TRBJ1-2, with TRBD1 matching 8 bases. The germline CDR1 and CDR2 sequences are GTSNPN and SVGIG (reference sequence). The CDR3 runs 13 residues. The trim removed 2 bases at V and 7 bases at J, leaving 6 bases unmatched. CDR3 amino acids: CAWSYRGFSGYTF. The CDR3 DNA sequence: TGTGCCTGGAGTTACAGGGGGTTCAGTGGCTACACCTTC.

V gene TRBV7-9 combines with J gene TRBJ2-7; 11 bases match TRBD1. Germline V gene sequence: CDR1 SEHNR, CDR2 FQNEAQ (reference sequence). There are 14 residues in the CDR3. After removal of 5 bases from V and 6 bases from J, the junction contained 6 bases not matched to a gene. CDR3 DNA sequence: TGTGCCAGCAGCAGACCCGGGACAGGGGGCGAGCAGTACTTC. This codes for CASSRPGTGGEQYF.

This chain joins TRBV5-1 and TRBJ1-2, with 7 bases that match TRBD1. The CDR3 is 14 residues long. CDR1 and CDR2 from the germline V gene are SGHRS and YFSETQ. Trimming removed 0 bases from V and 6 bases from J; junction bases left unmatched: 5. The CDR3 DNA follows: TGCGCCAGCAGCTTGGGAGACAGGGATCATGGCTACACCTTC. This encodes CASSLGDRDHGYTF.

This chain uses TRBV15 with TRBJ2-7, with D possibly being TRBD2 (6 bases). V was trimmed by 1 base and J by 2 bases, leaving 9 bases between them. CDR1 is LNHNV, CDR2 YYDKDF, per germline (reference sequence). This CDR3 has 14 residues. CDR3 region: CATSRVGSPYEQYF. In nucleotides, the CDR3 is TGTGCCACCAGCAGAGTCGGGAGCCCCTACGAGCAGTACTTC.

V gene TRBV28 combines with J gene TRBJ1-5, with D hard to call. The CDR3 sequence is 11 residues long. Deletions cut 3 bases from V and 11 bases from J, with 8 bases between. The germline V gene has CDR1 MDHEN and CDR2 SYDVKM. CDR3: CASSLKGTQHF. DNA for the CDR3: TGTGCCAGCAGTTTGAAAGGGACCCAGCATTTT.

The chain couples TRBV9 to TRBJ1-3; D is ambiguous. There are 15 residues in the CDR3. From germline, CDR1 is SGDLS and CDR2 YYNGEE. Trimming took 4 bases from V and 2 from J, leaving 13 bases between them. The CDR3 sequence is CASSFSPGAGNTIYF. As DNA, the CDR3 is TGTGCCAGCAGCTTTAGTCCCGGCGCTGGAAACACCATATATTTT.

CDR3 in amino acids: CASSQAGVTGELFF. CDR3 in DNA: TGTGCCAGCAGCCAAGCGGGAGTAACTGGGGAGCTGTTTTTT. The chain carries TRBV14 and TRBJ2-2; D is perhaps TRBD2 (6 bases). The CDR3 sequence is 14 residues long. Germline V gene data show CDR1 as SGHDN and CDR2 as FVKESK. The ends were cut back, 1 base at V and 8 bases at J, with 11 bases in the middle.

The chain employs TRBV24-1 and TRBJ1-4; weak D call: TRBD1 (6 bases). The CDR3 covers 14 residues. Germline V gene lookup returns CDR1 KGHDR and CDR2 SFDVKD. Trimming pared 6 bases from V and 8 bases from J, leaving 15 bases between. In DNA, the CDR3 is TGTGCCACCAGTAGGGGGGGCGGAGAAGAAAAACTGTTTTTT. It yields the protein CATSRGGGEEKLFF.

The rearrangement uses TRBV6-5 and TRBJ1-2; TRBD1 matches at 9 bases. CDR1 is MNHEY and CDR2 is SVGAGI in the germline V gene. The J segment lost 7 bases and the V segment lost 6 bases, leaving 9 bases of the junction unmatched. The CDR3 extends over 14 amino acids. CDR3 DNA sequence: TGTGCCAGCAGATATACAGGGACAGGGATTGGCTACACCTTC. It is translated as CASRYTGTGIGYTF.

This chain links TRBV7-9 with TRBJ2-3; 15 bases fit TRBD2. This CDR3 is 19 amino acids long. Germline V CDR1 and CDR2: SEHNR, FQNEAQ (reference sequence). The V gene end was trimmed by 6 bases and the J gene end by 0 bases; junction bases not matched to a gene: 10. CDR3 loop: CASRFGLAGGPSSTDTQYF. The CDR3 bases are TGTGCCAGCAGATTTGGACTAGCGGGAGGGCCGTCTAGCACAGATACGCAGTATTTT.

In its sample, this clone was seen a few times. The chain carries TRBV24-1 and TRBJ2-2; D remains ambiguous. V gave up 5 bases and J gave up 4 bases, with 13 bases separating them. The germline V gene has CDR1 KGHDR and CDR2 SFDVKD. The CDR3 length is 15 residues. The DNA for the CDR3 is TGTGCCACCAGTGCCTCCCACTTGTCCACCGGGGAGCTGTTTTTT. Its protein product is CATSASHLSTGELFF.

The CDR3 nucleotides are TGTGCCAGCAGTAGTAAGGCTCTGGGGAAACAGGGAACGAACACTGAAGCTTTCTTT. Translated, it gives CASSSKALGKQGTNTEAFF. The rearrangement uses TRBV6-2 or TRBV6-3 and TRBJ1-1, with a tentative D call TRBD1 (6 bases). The CDR3 length is 19 residues. CDR1 MNHEY and CDR2 SVGEGT come from the germline V gene. V gave up 5 bases and J gave up 1 base, with 26 bases separating them.

The CDR3 reads CASSRAGTFSGNTIYF. DNA for the CDR3: TGTGCCAGCAGCAGAGCCGGGACATTCTCTGGAAACACCATATATTTT. The chain employs TRBV9 and TRBJ1-3; D possibly corresponds to TRBD1 (6 bases). Germline CDR1 reads SGDLS; CDR2 reads YYNGEE. This CDR3 has 16 amino acids. V gave up 4 bases and J gave up 0 bases, with 14 bases separating them.

This clone has only one observation. The CDR3 reads CASSNRGPRSNQPQHF. The CDR3 bases are TGTGCCAGTAGCAACAGGGGGCCGAGGAGCAATCAGCCCCAGCATTTT. The J gene is TRBJ1-5, the V gene TRBV19, with 9 bases aligning to TRBD1. The germline V gene encodes CDR1 LNHDA and CDR2 SQIVND (reference sequence). Trimming removed 6 bases from V and 1 base from J; junction bases left unmatched: 7. The CDR3 totals 16 residues.

The chain couples TRBV5-1 to TRBJ1-3; unclear D gene. The germline CDR1 and CDR2 sequences are SGHRS and YFSETQ. The CDR3 has 15 residues. V lost 3 bases and J lost 0, with 10 bases in between. CDR3 in amino acids: CASSSGRSSGNTIYF. DNA for the CDR3: TGCGCCAGCAGCTCTGGACGGAGCTCTGGAAACACCATATATTTT.

V usage is TRBV6-2 or TRBV6-3 and J usage is TRBJ1-2; D remains unclear. The CDR3 length is 13 residues. Germline values: CDR1 MNHEY, CDR2 SVGEGT. V lost 6 bases and J 4 bases, leaving 12 bases between the germline ends. CDR3 sequence reads: CASSPRAVYGYTF. CDR3 DNA: TGTGCCAGCAGCCCCCGGGCGGTCTATGGCTACACCTTC.

The chain couples TRBV27 to TRBJ2-2, with 11 bases aligning to TRBD2. J lost 6 bases, V lost 9 bases, and 3 bases had no gene match. This CDR3 comprises 13 residues. Germline CDR1 reads MNHEY; CDR2 reads SMNVEV (reference sequence). The CDR3 DNA sequence: TGTGCCAGTACTAGCGGGAGCTCCGGGGAGCTGTTTTTT. Protein product: CASTSGSSGELFF.